The 21 T cell receptor beta chains reported below all come from one sample, sequenced in a study of CD8 T cells in Susac syndrome. A quantity of about 0.5 to 1 ug RNA underwent reverse transcription using random hexamers. MiXCR was run by TCRdb on the immunoSEQ multiplex PCR reads, yielding one entry per CDR3 protein. The sample has fewer than 150,000 distinct CDR3 sequences; 85% to 95% are singletons. The source material was CD8+ T cells from PBMCs. Every receptor here comes from a human donor with Susac syndrome.

The rearrangement uses TRBV5-6 and TRBJ2-7, with D uncertain. This CDR3 region has 13 residues. Germline-derived CDR1 and CDR2 are SGHDT and YYEEEE. V was trimmed by 0 bases and J by 6 bases, leaving 10 bases between them. This chain's CDR3 is CASSLGFPREQYF. The CDR3, as DNA: TGTGCCAGCAGCTTGGGCTTTCCCCGCGAGCAGTACTTC.

This clonotype was seen a single time. This chain joins TRBV1 and TRBJ2-1; TRBD2 reflects the table's D call only, with no check against the DNA. TRBV1 is a known pseudogene. The CDR3 has 18 residues. The CDR3 DNA reads as TGCACCAGCAGCCAAGATGAGGAGGCGGGAGTTACGATCGATGAGCAGTTCTTC. Translation: CTSSQDEEAGVTIDEQFF.

The V and J genes are TRBV28 and TRBJ2-4; D might be TRBD1 or TRBD2, each matching 5 bases. The CDR3 is made up of 15 amino acids. Germline V CDR1 and CDR2: MDHEN, SYDVKM. Trimming took off 5 bases at V and 4 bases at J, with 15 bases between the two ends. The CDR3 loop is CASSPSRTLKNIQYF. Written as DNA, the CDR3 is TGTGCCAGCAGTCCTAGCAGGACACTAAAAAACATTCAGTACTTC.

V is TRBV19 and J is TRBJ2-1; TRBD2 agrees at 11 bases. Germline-derived CDR1 and CDR2 are LNHDA and SQIVND (reference sequence). This CDR3 has 15 amino acids. V gave up 4 bases and J gave up 8 bases; unmatched junction bases: 7. The CDR3 spells CASSTTSGIGDEQFF. CDR3 nucleotides: TGTGCCAGTAGTACGACTAGCGGGATAGGGGATGAGCAGTTCTTC.

This clonotype was seen only a few times. The V call is TRBV28, the J call TRBJ2-7; a possible D gene is TRBD2 (5 bases). V was pared by 3 bases and J by 0 bases, with 9 bases between. The CDR3 has 14 amino acids. In germline, CDR1 is MDHEN, CDR2 SYDVKM. The CDR3 sequence is CASSLPGSSYEQYF. CDR3 in DNA: TGTGCCAGCAGTTTGCCGGGGAGCTCCTACGAGCAGTACTTC.

The V gene is TRBV5-6, the J gene TRBJ1-3; a possible D gene is TRBD1 (5 bases). This CDR3 comprises 15 residues. V was clipped by 3 bases and J by 0 bases, with 10 bases between them. The germline gives CDR1 SGHDT, CDR2 YYEEEE. In DNA, the CDR3 is TGTGCCAGCAGCTCCATCGGGGGCTCTGGAAACACCATATATTTT. Translated, it gives CASSSIGGSGNTIYF.

V gene TRBV5-1 combines with J gene TRBJ1-2, with 7 bases lining up with TRBD1. From germline, CDR1 is SGHRS and CDR2 YFSETQ. J lost 4 bases, V lost 4 bases, and 4 bases had no gene match. The CDR3 has 13 residues. The CDR3 spells CASSNRDSYGYTF. The CDR3 DNA is TGCGCCAGCAGCAACCGGGACAGCTATGGCTACACCTTC.

This chain connects TRBV20-1 to TRBJ2-3; possibly TRBD2 for D (5 bases). CDR1 is DFQATT and CDR2 is SNEGSKA in the germline V gene (reference sequence). The CDR3 sequence is 14 residues long. Trimming pared 3 bases from V and 1 base from J, leaving 11 bases between. The CDR3 region has the DNA TGCAGTGCTAGCGAGCGGAAACGCACAGATACGCAGTATTTT. Protein sequence: CSASERKRTDTQYF.

This chain links TRBV4-1 with TRBJ2-1; D is undetermined. V was trimmed by 0 bases and J by 9 bases, leaving 6 bases between them. This CDR3 contains 12 residues. Germline CDR1 reads MGHRA; CDR2 reads YSYEKL. In DNA form, the CDR3 reads TGCGCCAGCAGCCAAGATTGGGTTGAGCAGTTCTTC. Protein product: CASSQDWVEQFF.

This chain connects TRBV6-2 or TRBV6-3 to TRBJ1-5, with D unclear. The length of the CDR3 is 14 residues. The V end lost 0 bases, the J end lost 10 bases, and 13 bases lay between the germline ends. CDR1 is MNHEY, CDR2 SVGEGT, per germline. The CDR3 loop is CASSYSRWGGPQHF. The CDR3 nucleotides read TGTGCCAGCAGTTACTCGAGATGGGGAGGACCCCAGCATTTT.

This chain links TRBV3-1 with TRBJ1-2; a possible D gene is TRBD1 (5 bases). Per the germline V gene, CDR1 is LGHDT and CDR2 is YNNKEL (reference sequence). The CDR3 is 16 amino acids. The ends were cut back, 3 bases at V and 0 bases at J, with 14 bases in the middle. The CDR3 loop reads CASSHQGVGPNYGYTF. CDR3 coding DNA: TGTGCCAGCAGCCACCAGGGCGTGGGCCCTAACTATGGCTACACCTTC.

V and J are TRBV29-1 and TRBJ2-5, with TRBD1 identical over 8 bases. This CDR3 spans 14 amino acids. Per germline, CDR1 SQVTM and CDR2 ANQGSEA. V trimming: 2 bases; J trimming: 4 bases; junction bases outside the gene matches: 6. CDR3 protein: CSVEKFGQGETQYF. CDR3 in DNA: TGCAGCGTTGAAAAATTCGGACAGGGAGAGACCCAGTACTTC.

The chain employs TRBV3-1 and TRBJ1-4; unclear D gene. V gave up 0 bases and J gave up 8 bases, with 4 bases separating them. This CDR3 region has 12 residues. CDR1 LGHDT and CDR2 YNNKEL come from the germline V gene (reference sequence). The CDR3 sequence is CASSQEDEKLFF. For the CDR3, the DNA is TGTGCCAGCAGCCAAGAGGACGAAAAACTGTTTTTT.

The chain recombines TRBV12-5 with TRBJ2-5, with TRBD1 as a possible D gene (6 bases). V dropped 1 base and J dropped 4 bases, with 13 bases sitting between them. Germline V gives CDR1 LGHNT, CDR2 FRNRAP. CDR3 length equals 15 residues. The CDR3 bases are TGTGCTAGTGGTTTGGCCCAAACAGGGTCAGAGACCCAGTACTTC. This sequence encodes CASGLAQTGSETQYF.

The genes are TRBV4-1 and TRBJ2-7, with D maybe TRBD2 (5 bases). V lost 4 bases to trimming and J lost 4 bases, with 17 bases between them. This CDR3 contains 15 residues. The germline V gene has CDR1 MGHRA and CDR2 YSYEKL. The CDR3 loop is CASSRVWASQYEQYF. In nucleotides, the CDR3 is TGCGCCAGCAGCCGTGTATGGGCTAGCCAATACGAGCAGTACTTC.

This chain joins TRBV24-1 and TRBJ2-1; 7 bases align to TRBD2. Germline CDR1 is KGHDR and CDR2 is SFDVKD. This CDR3 contains 17 residues. With 5 bases clipped from V and 0 bases from J, the junction kept 9 bases outside the gene matches. In nucleotides, the CDR3 is TGTGCCACCAGTGGTAACCCCGGGGGGTCCTCCTACAATGAGCAGTTCTTC. This gives the protein CATSGNPGGSSYNEQFF.

The J gene is TRBJ2-3, the V gene TRBV5-4, with D possibly being TRBD1 (5 bases). The CDR3 extends over 14 amino acids. Germline-derived CDR1 and CDR2 are SGHNT and YYREEE (reference sequence). V dropped 5 bases and J dropped 4 bases, with 14 bases sitting between them. The CDR3 DNA follows: TGTGCCAGCAGTCCACAGGAGATCTCAGATACGCAGTATTTT. Its protein product is CASSPQEISDTQYF.

V usage is TRBV7-2 and J usage is TRBJ2-3; 10 bases agree with TRBD2. The CDR3 spans 21 residues. Germline-derived CDR1 and CDR2 are SGHTA and FQGNSA. The V gene end was trimmed by 0 bases and the J gene end by 0 bases; junction bases not matched to a gene: 15. CDR3 sequence: CASSLAKDRGAGGKSTDTQYF. The DNA of the CDR3 is TGTGCCAGCAGCTTAGCAAAGGATCGGGGAGCGGGAGGGAAAAGCACAGATACGCAGTATTTT.

The chain employs TRBV7-2 and TRBJ2-1; 8 nucleotides agree with TRBD2. The CDR3 length is 16 residues. In germline, CDR1 is SGHTA, CDR2 FQGNSA. Trimming at V came to 2 bases and at J to 7 bases, leaving 10 bases not matched to a gene. The CDR3 loop is CASSLNPGGTRNEQFF. Here the CDR3 DNA reads TGTGCCAGCAGCTTAAACCCGGGAGGGACCAGGAATGAGCAGTTCTTC.

V and J are TRBV5-4 and TRBJ2-5, with 11 bases identical to TRBD2. CDR1 is SGHNT and CDR2 is YYREEE in the germline V gene (reference sequence). Trimming removed 3 bases from V and 3 bases from J; junction bases left unmatched: 4. There are 15 residues in the CDR3. The chain's CDR3 is CASSYTGLAEETQYF. Here the CDR3 DNA reads TGTGCCAGCAGCTATACGGGACTAGCGGAAGAGACCCAGTACTTC.

CDR3 DNA: TGTGCCAGCAGTTCCTGGACAGGGGGCGCAGATACGCAGTATTTT. It codes for CASSSWTGGADTQYF. The chain carries TRBV27 and TRBJ2-3, with 11 positions matching TRBD1. This CDR3 is built from 15 residues. Germline V gives CDR1 MNHEY, CDR2 SMNVEV (reference sequence). After removal of 4 bases from V and 4 bases from J, the junction contained 4 bases not matched to a gene.